These T cell receptor beta chains were read from a single sample in a study of cytomegalovirus exposure and HLA in healthy donors. Sequencing used immunoSEQ multiplex PCR; TCRdb keeps in-frame clones, though not all of them. The sample records 200,000 to 250,000 clones, just over 75% being singletons. Material: PBMCs. The source is a woman between 55 and 75 years old in good health and CMV-seropositive. Each CDR3 is given with its conserved first and last residue. A D gene is named only where the DNA matches it firmly. Size tells how often a clone was seen (once, few, many) or the class of an expanded clone, and some rows leave it out.

v_call,cdr3_length,j_call,d_call,clone_size,cdr3_nt,cdr3_aa
TRBV4-3,14,TRBJ1-1,.,.,TGCGCCAGCAGCCAAATAACAGAATCGGCTGAAGCTTTCTTT,CASSQITESAEAFF
TRBV6-1,16,TRBJ2-1,TRBD2,.,TGTGCCAGCAGTGAGGCCGGGACTAGCGGGACACCTGAGCAGTTCTTC,CASSEAGTSGTPEQFF
TRBV9,16,TRBJ2-5,TRBD1,.,TGTGCCAGCAGCGCTCGGGACAGCCTCTTTACAGGAACCCAGTACTTC,CASSARDSLFTGTQYF
TRBV9,15,TRBJ2-5,TRBD1,few,TGTGCCAGCAGCGTTCTCGGGACAGGGCAAGAGACCCAGTACTTC,CASSVLGTGQETQYF
TRBV30,14,TRBJ1-5,.,.,TGTGCCTGGAGTGTCGGGGGAGGCAATCAGCCCCAGCATTTT,CAWSVGGGNQPQHF
TRBV7-3,16,TRBJ2-6,TRBD1,.,TGTTCCAGCAGCTGGGACAGGGCCTCTGGGGCCAACGTCCTGACTTTC,CSSSWDRASGANVLTF
TRBV5-1,15,TRBJ2-1,TRBD1,.,TGCGCCAGCAGCATCCCTCCCGGACAGGGCGGTGAGCAGTTCTTC,CASSIPPGQGGEQFF
TRBV19,14,TRBJ2-7,.,.,TGTGCCAGTAGTTACGGACTGGCCTCCTACGAGCAGTACTTC,CASSYGLASYEQYF
TRBV6-5,14,TRBJ1-1,.,.,TGTGCCAGCAGCAGCCCTTTTGGGGGGACTGAAGCTTTCTTT,CASSSPFGGTEAFF
TRBV6-6,15,TRBJ2-1,TRBD2,.,TGTGCCAGCAGTACGGGCGGGGGGTCCTACAATGAGCAGTTCTTC,CASSTGGGSYNEQFF
TRBV4-1,13,TRBJ2-2,.,few,TGCGCCAGCAGCCAAGATAGGGGGGGAAGCCTGTTTTTT,CASSQDRGGSLFF
TRBV29-1,15,TRBJ2-1,TRBD1,.,TGCAGCGCCGGGACAGACTCCAGCTCCTACAATGAGCAGTTCTTC,CSAGTDSSSYNEQFF
TRBV19,14,TRBJ1-5,.,.,TGTGCCAGTAGGGCAGACAGTAGCAATCAGCCCCAGCATTTT,CASRADSSNQPQHF
TRBV6-4,16,TRBJ2-1,TRBD2,.,TGTGCCAGCAGCGATGGTACTAGCGGGGGGTTCGATGAGCAGTTCTTC,CASSDGTSGGFDEQFF
TRBV5-4,15,TRBJ2-2,.,.,TGTGCCAGCAGCTTAGGGGGTCAACCCACCGGGGAGCTGTTTTTT,CASSLGGQPTGELFF
TRBV5-5,15,TRBJ1-1,TRBD1,.,TGTGCCAGCAGCGTACGCTCAACAGGGGGCGGTGAAGCTTTCTTT,CASSVRSTGGGEAFF
TRBV5-1,13,TRBJ1-2,.,.,TGCGCCAGCAGCGAGGGATCGGGGTGGAGCTACACCTTC,CASSEGSGWSYTF
TRBV18,18,TRBJ1-1,TRBD1,.,TGTGCCAGCTCACCTACTCGGGACAGGGGGCCTTTTGGCACTGAAGCTTTCTTT,CASSPTRDRGPFGTEAFF
TRBV19,15,TRBJ1-4,TRBD1,.,TGTGCCAGTAGTTTCAGGACAGGGGAGGTTGAAAAACTGTTTTTT,CASSFRTGEVEKLFF
TRBV28,13,TRBJ1-1,TRBD1,.,TGTGCCAGCAGTAACAGGGGCCATGAGGAAGCTTTCTTT,CASSNRGHEEAFF
TRBV18,14,TRBJ2-7,TRBD1,.,TGTGCCAGCTCACAGGGGACAGGACTCTACGAGCAGTACTTC,CASSQGTGLYEQYF
TRBV25-1,12,TRBJ2-5,.,.,TGTGCCAGCACATCATCGGGGGAGACCCAGTACTTC,CASTSSGETQYF
TRBV5-6,13,TRBJ1-4,.,few,TGTGCCAGCAGCTTGTCGGAAACTAGGATACTGTTTTTT,CASSLSETRILFF
TRBV5-4,16,TRBJ2-3,TRBD2,.,TGTGCCAGCAGCCTTGGGACTAGCGGGGGGATGGATACGCAGTATTTT,CASSLGTSGGMDTQYF
TRBV4-1,16,TRBJ1-1,.,.,TGCGCCAGCAGCTGGAGGGGCGGCCAGGGCCTGACTGAAGCTTTCTTT,CASSWRGGQGLTEAFF
TRBV18,15,TRBJ1-4,.,.,TGTGCCAGCTCACCCCGCGAAGCAACTAATGAAAAACTGTTTTTT,CASSPREATNEKLFF
TRBV5-1,14,TRBJ2-7,TRBD1,.,TGCGCCAGCGGTGACACGACAGGGGCCTACGAGCAGTACTTC,CASGDTTGAYEQYF
TRBV18,14,TRBJ2-7,TRBD1,once,TGTGCCAGCTCACCGGGGACAGGGGCCTACGAGCAGTACTTC,CASSPGTGAYEQYF
TRBV6-6,16,TRBJ1-3,.,.,TGTGCCAGCAGTTACGGTTTGCAGGGCGCTGGAAACACCATATATTTT,CASSYGLQGAGNTIYF
TRBV2,14,TRBJ1-5,TRBD1,few,TGTGCCAGTGGAGTAGGACAGGGTGATCAGCCCCAGCATTTT,CASGVGQGDQPQHF
TRBV27,17,TRBJ1-1,.,.,TGTGCCAGCAAAATGGGGGCGGGGGGTCGGGTGAACACTGAAGCTTTCTTT,CASKMGAGGRVNTEAFF
TRBV7-9,14,TRBJ2-7,TRBD2,.,TGTGCCAGCGGCCTCGTGGGGAGGGCGGGGGAGCAGTACTTC,CASGLVGRAGEQYF
TRBV28,13,TRBJ1-5,.,.,TGTGCCAGCCGGGGTACTAGCAATCAGCCCCAGCATTTT,CASRGTSNQPQHF
TRBV2,13,TRBJ2-7,.,.,TGTGCCAGCAGTGGACAGAGCTCCTACGAGCAGTACTTC,CASSGQSSYEQYF
TRBV11-2,14,TRBJ1-2,.,once,TGTGCCAGCAGCTTAGGGCCCCAGTACTATGGCTACACCTTC,CASSLGPQYYGYTF
TRBV7-6,13,TRBJ2-5,TRBD1,few,TGTGCCAGCAGCACAGGGACAGAAGAGACCCAGTACTTC,CASSTGTEETQYF
TRBV5-5,14,TRBJ1-1,.,.,TGTGCCAGCAGCTTCTACACGACTTCCACTGAAGCTTTCTTT,CASSFYTTSTEAFF
TRBV27,15,TRBJ2-2,TRBD1,.,TGTGCCAGCGTTTCGACAGGGTCGAACACCGGGGAGCTGTTTTTT,CASVSTGSNTGELFF
TRBV7-2,13,TRBJ2-3,TRBD2,.,TGTGCCAGCAGCTGGGCCACTAGCGGAACGCAGTATTTT,CASSWATSGTQYF
TRBV2,13,TRBJ1-4,.,.,TGTGCCAGTCGTATCTATCCTGCCGAAAAACTGTTTTTT,CASRIYPAEKLFF
TRBV4-2,17,TRBJ2-7,TRBD2,.,TGTGCCAGCAGCCAAGCAGGGTACAGGACTAGCCCTCTCGAGCAGTACTTC,CASSQAGYRTSPLEQYF
TRBV6-5,16,TRBJ2-2,TRBD2,.,TGTGCCAGCAGTTCGGTAGCGGGGGCGGTCACCGGGGAGCTGTTTTTT,CASSSVAGAVTGELFF
TRBV5-1,17,TRBJ2-1,TRBD1,.,TGCGCCAGCAGCCGCCAGACAGGGGGGATCTCCTACAATGAGCAGTTCTTC,CASSRQTGGISYNEQFF
TRBV7-9,15,TRBJ1-1,.,.,TGTGCCAGCAGTTCACGCCAGGGGAGGAACACTGAAGCTTTCTTT,CASSSRQGRNTEAFF
TRBV5-4,15,TRBJ2-2,.,.,TGTGCCAGCAGCCCCGGGACAGAGGTTACCGGGGGGCTGTTTTTT,CASSPGTEVTGGLFF
TRBV6-5,13,TRBJ2-1,.,.,TGTGCCAGTAGTTACTCGGAGAGTTATGAGCAGTTCTTC,CASSYSESYEQFF
TRBV5-6,15,TRBJ2-2,TRBD2,.,TGTGCCAGCAGCGGACTAGCGGGAGCCCCCGGGGAGCTGTTTTTT,CASSGLAGAPGELFF
TRBV28,16,TRBJ1-2,TRBD1,.,TGTGCCAGCAGTGCGTCCCACACAGGGGGGAACTATGGCTACACCTTC,CASSASHTGGNYGYTF
TRBV5-1,13,TRBJ1-1,.,.,TGCGCCAGCAGCTTTAACGGGGGCACTGAAGCTTTCTTT,CASSFNGGTEAFF
TRBV7-2,16,TRBJ2-4,TRBD2,.,TGTGCCAGCAGCTTAGAGATAGCGGGAGTGGAAAACATTCAGTACTTC,CASSLEIAGVENIQYF
TRBV4-2,17,TRBJ2-5,TRBD2,.,TGTGCCAGCAGCCAAGGTTTTAGCGGGAAATTGGGGGAGACCCAGTACTTC,CASSQGFSGKLGETQYF
TRBV19,15,TRBJ2-1,.,.,TGTGCCAGTAGCCCAGGCCGGGGGTCCCTCAATGAGCAGTTCTTC,CASSPGRGSLNEQFF
TRBV19,13,TRBJ1-5,.,.,TGTGCCAGTTCCCCCTTCAGGGTCCAGCCCCAGCATTTT,CASSPFRVQPQHF
TRBV27,15,TRBJ2-7,TRBD2,.,TGTGCCAGCAGCCAAGGGCTAGCGGGCCAATACGAGCAGTACTTC,CASSQGLAGQYEQYF
TRBV5-4,16,TRBJ2-7,TRBD2,.,TGTGCCAGCAGCCCGGGAGGGTACTTCACGGGGTACGAGCAGTACTTC,CASSPGGYFTGYEQYF
TRBV2,16,TRBJ2-7,TRBD2,.,TGTGCCAGCAGTGCTTCCGCCGGGACTAGAAAATACGAGCAGTACTTC,CASSASAGTRKYEQYF
TRBV6-6,16,TRBJ1-5,.,once,TGTGCCAGCAGTTACTCCGGGGGGCTGGGTGGGCAGCCCCAGCATTTT,CASSYSGGLGGQPQHF
TRBV6-5,15,TRBJ2-7,TRBD1,.,TGTGCCAGCAGTATCCGGGACAGGGGCTCCTACGAGCAGTACTTC,CASSIRDRGSYEQYF
TRBV2,13,TRBJ2-5,.,.,TGTGCCAGCAGTGAACGAGGGTTGGAGACCCAGTACTTC,CASSERGLETQYF
TRBV7-6,14,TRBJ2-1,TRBD1,.,TGTGCCAGCAGCCACAGGGGAGCCTACAATGAGCAGTTCTTC,CASSHRGAYNEQFF